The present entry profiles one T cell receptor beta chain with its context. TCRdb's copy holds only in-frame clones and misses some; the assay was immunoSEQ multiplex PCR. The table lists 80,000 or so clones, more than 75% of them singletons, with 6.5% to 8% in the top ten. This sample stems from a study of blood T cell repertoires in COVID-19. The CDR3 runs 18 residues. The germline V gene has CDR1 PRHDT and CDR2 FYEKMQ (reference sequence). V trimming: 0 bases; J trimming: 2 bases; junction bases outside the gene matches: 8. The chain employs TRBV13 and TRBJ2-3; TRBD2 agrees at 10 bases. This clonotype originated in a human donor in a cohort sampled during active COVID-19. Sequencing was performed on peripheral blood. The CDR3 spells CASSLGSGLADFTDTQYF. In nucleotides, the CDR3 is TGTGCCAGCAGCTTAGGATCCGGACTAGCGGACTTCACAGATACGCAGTATTTT. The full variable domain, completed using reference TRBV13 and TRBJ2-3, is AAGVIQSPRHLIKEKRETATLKCYPIPRHDTVYWYQQGPGQDPQFLISFYEKMQSDKGSIPDRFSAQQFSDYHSELNMSSLELGDSALYFCASSLGSGLADFTDTQYFGPGTRLTVL.